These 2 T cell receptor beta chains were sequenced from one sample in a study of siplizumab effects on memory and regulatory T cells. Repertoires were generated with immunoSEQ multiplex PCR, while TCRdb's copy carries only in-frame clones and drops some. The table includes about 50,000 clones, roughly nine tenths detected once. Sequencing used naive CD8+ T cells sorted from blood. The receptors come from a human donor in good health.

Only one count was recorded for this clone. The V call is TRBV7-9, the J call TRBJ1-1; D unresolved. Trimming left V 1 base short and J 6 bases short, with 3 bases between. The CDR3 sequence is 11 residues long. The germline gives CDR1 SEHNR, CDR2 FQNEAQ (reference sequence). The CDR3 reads CASSLVPEAFF. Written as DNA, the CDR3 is TGTGCCAGCAGCTTAGTCCCTGAAGCTTTCTTT.

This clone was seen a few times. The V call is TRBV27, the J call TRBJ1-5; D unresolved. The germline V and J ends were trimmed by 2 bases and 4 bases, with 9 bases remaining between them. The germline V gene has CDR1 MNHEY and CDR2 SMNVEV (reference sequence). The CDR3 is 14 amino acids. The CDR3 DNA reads TGTGCCAGCAGTTTAGGGTCGCTAAATCAGCCCCAGCATTTT. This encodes CASSLGSLNQPQHF.